This TCR beta chain derives from a study of regulatory T cells in long-lasting Graves disease. The sample's time point: newly diagnosed GD, antithyroid drugs for less than 3 months. Construction of the TCR library relied on RNA isolated from PBMCs. Relying on iRepertoire HTBI primers and Arm-PCR of CDR3 regions, the team built TCR beta libraries. TCRdb analysed the multiplex PCR reads with MiXCR anew, one entry per CDR3 protein. There are approximately 470,000 distinct CDR3 sequences in the sample; 15% to 20% occur only once, and over 9% lies in the top ten. CDR1 is SEHNR, CDR2 FQNEAQ, per germline (reference sequence). This CDR3 spans 14 amino acids. Unmatched junction bases numbered 1, after V lost 1 base and J lost 5 bases. This clonotype was detected only a few times. These data were also reused for a study on T cells in Graves' hyperthyroidism and ophthalmopathy.

Sample: peripheral blood mononuclear cells (PBMCs), taken at new diagnosis, from a patient treated with antithyroid drugs. The sequence derives from a man aged 40-49 years with Graves disease. This chain joins TRBV7-9 and TRBJ2-1, with 8 bases aligning to TRBD2. CDR3 nucleotides: TGTGCCAGCAGCTTAGGGACTAGCCACAATGAGCAGTTCTTC. This sequence encodes CASSLGTSHNEQFF.